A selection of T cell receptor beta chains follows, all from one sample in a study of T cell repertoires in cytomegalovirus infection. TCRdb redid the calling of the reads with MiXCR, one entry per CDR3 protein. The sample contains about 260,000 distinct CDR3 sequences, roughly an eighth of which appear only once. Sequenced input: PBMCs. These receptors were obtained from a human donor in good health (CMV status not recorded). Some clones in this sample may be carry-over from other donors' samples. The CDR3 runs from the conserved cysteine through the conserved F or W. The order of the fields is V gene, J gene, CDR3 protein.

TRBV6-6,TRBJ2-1,CASSFNPSGSGNEQFF
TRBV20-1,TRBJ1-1,CSASGLVEAFF
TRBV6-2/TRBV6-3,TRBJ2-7,CASSYAKFTSYEQYF
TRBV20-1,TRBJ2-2,CSADGRADTGELFF
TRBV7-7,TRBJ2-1,CASSSRQGNEQFF
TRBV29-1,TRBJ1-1,CSVDRGGDEAFF
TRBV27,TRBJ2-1,CASSRTQFGNEQFF
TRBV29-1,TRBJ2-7,CSVKLAAYEQYF
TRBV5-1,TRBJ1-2,CASSFGDGGYGYTF
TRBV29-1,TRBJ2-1,CSVEAGGPGDEQFF
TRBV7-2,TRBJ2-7,CASSLVPSGRSYEQYF
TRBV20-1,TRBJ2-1,CSARKRGAHNEQFF
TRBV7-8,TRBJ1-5,CATQRGLNQPQHF
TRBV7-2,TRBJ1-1,CASSQQGETEAFF
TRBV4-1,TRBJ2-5,CASSQGGEETQYF
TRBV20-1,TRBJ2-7,CSAPDRTLEQYF
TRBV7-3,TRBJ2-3,CASSLSGAGDTQYF
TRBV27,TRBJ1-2,CASSFRGQYGYTF
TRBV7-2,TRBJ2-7,CASSLLGGGASYEQYF
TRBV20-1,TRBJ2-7,CSAGLAGLSSYEQYF
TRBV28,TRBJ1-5,CSTGVSNQPQHF
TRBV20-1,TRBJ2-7,CSASSGTGGFEQYF
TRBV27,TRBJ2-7,CASSTGGYEQYF
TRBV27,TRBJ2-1,CASSFGVGQAKAYNEQFF
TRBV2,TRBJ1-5,CASSEGTGYSNQPQHF
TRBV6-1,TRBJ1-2,CASRPTGIGGYTF
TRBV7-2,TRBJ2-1,CASSPGGRGDNEQFF
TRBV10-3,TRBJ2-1,CAISESRGYNEQFF
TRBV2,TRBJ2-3,CASSVGSGKVDTQYF
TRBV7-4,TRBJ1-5,CASSSTGIRINNQPQHF
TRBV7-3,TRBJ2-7,CASSLQPSFSYEQYF
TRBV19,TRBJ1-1,CASRNEAIMNTEAFF
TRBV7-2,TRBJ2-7,CASSPSRRDEQYF
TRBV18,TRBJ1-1,CASSPPGTGYTEAFF
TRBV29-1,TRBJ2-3,CSGDRADTQYF
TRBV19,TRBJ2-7,CASSPPRKSYEQYF
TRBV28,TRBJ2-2,CFVRGPNTGELFF
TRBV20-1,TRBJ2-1,CSASSTASPQFF
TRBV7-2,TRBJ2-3,CASSRLWSGREADTQYF
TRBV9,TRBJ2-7,CASSVEPGLNYEQYF
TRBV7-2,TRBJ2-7,CASSRVPSGTYEQYF
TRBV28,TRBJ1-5,CASSFPQHF
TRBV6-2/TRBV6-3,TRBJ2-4,CASSYGGNIQYF
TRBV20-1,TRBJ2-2,CSTVTGGPGELFF
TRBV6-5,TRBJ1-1,CASSYGGGGRGNTEAFF
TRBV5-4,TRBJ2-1,CASSPRLAGTSYNEQFF
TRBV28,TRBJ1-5,CASSDTGTGVLRQPQHF
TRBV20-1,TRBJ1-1,CSARPQVTEAFF
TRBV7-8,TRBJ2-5,CASSIDRVQETQYF
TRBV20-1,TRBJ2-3,CSAGTSGGARTDTQYF
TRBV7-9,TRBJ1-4,CASSLDSAGINEKLFF
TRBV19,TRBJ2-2,CASSSQPNTGELFF
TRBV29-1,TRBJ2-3,CSVIFTGGDTQYF